What follows is one TCR beta chain and its context. The record originates from a study of blood T cells in healthy people across ages. Germline V gene data show CDR1 as SGHVS and CDR2 as FQNEAQ. The CDR3 extends over 15 amino acids. J lost 7 bases, V lost 5 bases, and 12 bases had no gene match. Together with a sample-barcoded 5' primer, a J-beta primer mix was included in a second PCR lasting about 6 to 11 cycles. MiXCR, run by TCRdb on the 5' RACE reads, gives a single entry per CDR3 protein. The data show approximately 690,000 distinct CDR3 sequences, about 43% seen once. This sequence originates from an elderly man in good health. The chain joins TRBV7-8 to TRBJ2-7; 9 nucleotides align to TRBD1. The specimen sequenced was blood. CDR3 nucleotides: TGTGCCAGCAGCCGCGGACAGGGGCCGTTGAATGAGCAGTACTTC. It specifies CASSRGQGPLNEQYF.